This T cell receptor beta chain is drawn from a study of regulatory T cells in long-lasting Graves disease (TCRdb year 2021). Concerning the study at large: Antithyroid drugs had been taken for less than 3 months by newly diagnosed Graves' disease patients. Peripheral blood TCR sequencing and RNA sequencing compared persistent Graves' disease patients with newly diagnosed Graves' disease patients. The study was registered as a clinical trial and conducted in China. A total of about 35 samples underwent TCR sequencing, from about 13 patients with persistent Graves' disease and approximately 20 patients with newly diagnosed Graves' disease.

The library was obtained by multiplex PCR. Sequencing took place on an Illumina HiSeq 4000. To build TCR beta libraries, CDR3 regions were amplified by Arm-PCR using iRepertoire HTBI primers. Gel purification was performed on PCR products prior to sequencing. On the authors' methods: A total of roughly 58 TRBV and 14 TRBJ segments were identified across samples and were used for gene usage analysis of CDR3 amino acid clonotypes. Filtered high-quality paired reads were merged into contigs using COPE and FqMerger. BLAST was used to align contigs to IMGT TRBV, TRBD and TRBJ reference genes, with CDR3 defined following IMGT. Highly expanded clones were defined as clonotypes with a frequency above 0.1%. Shannon entropy served as the measure of repertoire diversity, while the Gini coefficient captured V-J evenness. A clonotype found in more than one individual was treated as public. The public sequencing data were trimmed at Q25 with fastp and processed into clonotypes with MiXCR by TCRdb, which kept only in-frame beta chains. Every distinct CDR3 protein forms one entry, paired with its most common genes and DNA. TCRdb, not the authors, supplied the V and J calls. For this sample the table gives hundreds of thousands of distinct CDR3 sequences, of which about 16% were detected only once. The ten largest account for roughly 25% of the sample.

Interpreted using the paper, the time point label stands for: newly diagnosed GD, antithyroid drugs for less than 3 months. For both TCR sequencing and RNA sequencing, RNA was extracted from PBMCs using TRIzol. The diagnosis of Graves' disease followed American Thyroid Association guidelines. Patients were recruited from an endocrinology department in Xi'an, China. Each patient gave approximately 10 milliliters of peripheral blood, collected in an EDTA anticoagulant tube. Ficoll Paque Plus density gradient separation was used to isolate PBMCs, and no further T cell sorting was performed. An Agilent 2100 Bioanalyzer and agarose gel were used to assess RNA quality, and a NanoDrop 2000 was used to measure RNA concentration. As for this clonotype: Its antigen target is currently unknown. No base qualities exist here, and no much larger clone lies one base off it.

Results the study describes overall, beyond this receptor: Sequencing and analysis were restricted to the TCR beta chain. Patients with persistent disease shared more public clonotypes (around 2,700) than newly diagnosed patients did (about 970). Persistent Graves' disease patients showed lower TCR Shannon entropy and fewer highly expanded clones than newly diagnosed patients, suggesting clonal expansion. Peripheral blood alone was examined, since thyroid tissue, which constituted the primary lesion, could not be accessed. The authors noted that the small sample size was a limitation that may lower accuracy.

The sample also formed part of further work on T cells in Graves' hyperthyroidism and ophthalmopathy. The second study, in turn, reports: Graves' hyperthyroidism was defined as stable when no progression to ophthalmopathy occurred over 18 months of follow-up. Hyperthyroidism patients were aged 18 to 65 years and newly diagnosed, with disease duration of less than 2 months. The study excluded patients with uncontrolled infections, other autoimmune diseases, pregnancy or lactation. Diagnoses were based on clinical symptoms, serum thyroxine and TRAb, thyroid ultrasound and orbital computed tomography. The first round of RT-PCR for the TCR CDR3 was performed with the HTBI primer set and the Qiagen OneStep RT-PCR kit. Most expanded thyroid clonotypes (frequency above 0.001) were also detected in blood, a finding suggesting that blood repertoires may reflect thyroid immune responses. A model built on a 13 V-J signature distinguished ophthalmopathy from stable hyperthyroidism, reaching roughly 88% sensitivity and around 81% specificity in cross-validation and 80%/75% in testing. In validation, progression to ophthalmopathy was predicted by the model with 65% to 71% sensitivity and 72.22% specificity, a median of approximately 6.5 months before onset. To identify distinguishing TCR V-J signatures, a discovery cohort of some 99 patients was used, comprising some 43 with Graves' ophthalmopathy and 57 with stable Graves' hyperthyroidism. An independent validation cohort of around 19 hyperthyroidism patients and approximately 16 patients who later progressed to ophthalmopathy tested prospective prediction of ophthalmopathy. The 90 or so discovery patients were randomly split 7:3 into training and test sets. In roughly six Graves' hyperthyroidism patients, the study also compared T-cell repertoires from thyroid tissue with T-cell repertoires from blood. Once sampling was done, hyperthyroidism patients were given methimazole at a starting dose of 30 mg daily, whereas ophthalmopathy patients were given high-dose intravenous methylprednisolone. Libraries were constructed in a second round of multiplex PCR, after which size selection and purification were carried out. Sequencing of the libraries was done on an Illumina HiSeq2000 using paired-end 100 bp reads. Raw data were processed with SOAPnuke, discarding reads with adapters, uncalled bases, mean Phred below 15, or no exact constant-primer or identifier match. COPE v1.2.5 was used to merge high-quality paired reads, and clonotypes were defined as unique nucleotide sequences. Clonotypes were aligned to IMGT TRBV, TRBD and TRBJ reference segments using MiTCR v1.1. The analysis included only V-J combinations with a frequency above 0.0001, which together covered approximately 99% of the repertoires. The TCS score was defined as the ratio of F50 (clonal expansion) to E x V (chaos), calculated using BLOSUM62-based TCRdist between CDR3 peptides within each V-J. Welch's t-statistics and random forest reduced approximately 520 V-J features to 10 to 15, which were used in a naive Bayes classifier (R e1071). No statistical method was used to fix the sample size in advance, and group allocation was not hidden from the investigators. The paper describes TCR Vbeta CDR3 sequencing of around 130 peripheral blood samples, made up of about 41 ophthalmopathy patients, some 80 hyperthyroidism patients and approximately 17 progressor patients.

Sample: peripheral blood mononuclear cells (PBMCs), taken at new diagnosis, from a patient treated with antithyroid drugs. The TCR comes from a woman aged 40-60 years with Graves disease. Donor details come from another sample of the same person, matched by shared clones.

CDR3 protein: CASRAGLAEPTYEQYF. The DNA sequence reads TGTGCCAGCAGGGCCGGACTAGCGGAGCCGACCTACGAGCAGTACTTC. The V and J segments used are TRBV6-2 or TRBV6-3 and TRBJ2-7; 10 bases in the junction line up with TRBD2. The CDR3 runs 16 amino acids, cysteine and phenylalanine included. The CDR3 DNA has 48 bases and is translated from base 1. V is cut back by 6 bases and J by 2 bases, with 10 bases in the junction unmatched. The germline V gene sets CDR1 to MNHEY and CDR2 to SVGEGT.